The next 29 T cell receptor beta chains were all read from a single sample in a study of OX40 agonist ivuxolimab in advanced cancers. Assay: immunoSEQ multiplex PCR; the TCRdb copy retains only in-frame clones and omits some. The repertoire holds about 110,000 clones, with around 90% as singletons. This specimen consisted of CD4+ or CD8+ T cells sorted from blood, obtained in a trial of the OX40 agonist ivuxolimab. The receptors were gathered from an adult with an advanced solid tumor such as melanoma, head and neck, liver or kidney cancer.

V gene TRBV11-2 combines with J gene TRBJ2-5; TRBD1 matches 9 bases. The CDR3 is 15 amino acids. Germline CDR1 SGHAT, CDR2 FQNNGV. Germline trimming cut 6 bases from V and 5 bases from J; bases unmatched to any gene: 10. The CDR3, as DNA: TGTGCCAGCAGGCCCACGACAGGGGGTAGGGAGACCCAGTACTTC. It yields the protein CASRPTTGGRETQYF.

This chain connects TRBV11-3 to TRBJ2-5, with D perhaps being TRBD1 or TRBD2 (5 bases each). CDR1 and CDR2 from the germline V gene are SGHNT and YENEEA. The V gene lost 11 bases and the J gene lost 5 bases, with 12 bases spanning the gap. The CDR3 loop spans 11 amino acids. The CDR3 DNA is TGTGCCGGGGGAAGAGGGGAGACCCAGTACTTC. Amino acid sequence: CAGGRGETQYF.

This chain links TRBV13 with TRBJ1-3; D not resolved. The CDR3 consists of 17 residues. CDR1 and CDR2 from the germline V gene are PRHDT and FYEKMQ (reference sequence). The V gene lost 5 bases and the J gene lost 0 bases, with 17 bases spanning the gap. The CDR3 reads CASSPRPDPNSGNTIYF. DNA for the CDR3: TGTGCCAGCAGCCCACGCCCCGACCCCAACTCTGGAAACACCATATATTTT.

This rearrangement joins TRBV2 to TRBJ2-5, with 13 bases lining up with TRBD2. In germline, CDR1 is SNHLY, CDR2 FYNNEI. The CDR3 consists of 16 residues. V shed 3 bases and J 4 bases; nucleotides not matched to a gene: 5. The CDR3 DNA follows: TGTGCCAGCAGTGAGACTAGCGGGAGGAGGGGAGAGACCCAGTACTTC. Translated, it gives CASSETSGRRGETQYF. Variable domain in full (rest from reference TRBV2 and TRBJ2-5): EPEVTQTPSHQVTQMGQEVILRCVPISNHLYFYWYRQILGQKVEFLVSFYNNEISEKSEIFDDQFSVERPDGSNFTLKIRSTKLEDSAMYFCASSETSGRRGETQYFGPGTRLLVL.

V gene TRBV7-2 combines with J gene TRBJ2-7; 8 bases agree with TRBD1. CDR1 is SGHTA and CDR2 is FQGNSA in the germline V gene. Trimming removed 5 bases from V and 4 bases from J; junction bases left unmatched: 10. The CDR3 is made up of 15 amino acids. CDR3 protein: CASSLRRTGRYEQYF. The DNA of the CDR3 is TGTGCCAGCAGCCTAAGGAGGACAGGGAGGTACGAGCAGTACTTC.

The J gene is TRBJ2-7, the V gene TRBV5-8, with D possibly being TRBD2 (6 bases). The length of the CDR3 is 15 residues. Germline CDR1 and CDR2: SGHTS and YDEGEE. V dropped 2 bases and J dropped 2 bases, with 14 bases sitting between them. CDR3 sequence: CASSFGGSATYEQYF. CDR3 nucleotide sequence: TGTGCCAGCAGCTTCGGGGGATCTGCAACCTACGAGCAGTACTTC.

This clone has only one observation. The rearrangement links TRBV25-1 to TRBJ1-2, with 9 bases lining up with TRBD1. Germline CDR1 and CDR2: MGHDK and SYGVNS. Losses at the gene ends were 5 bases for V and 3 bases for J; bases not matched to a gene: 13. This CDR3 has 17 amino acids. In DNA form, the CDR3 reads TGTGCCAGCAGTCCTCAAAGGGGGACAGGGATACACTATGGCTACACCTTC. Its protein is CASSPQRGTGIHYGYTF.

The gene calls are TRBV5-3 and TRBJ2-7, with D tentatively TRBD1 or TRBD2 (5 bases each). TRBV5-3 is noted as an ORF with a role that remains uncertain. The CDR3 is 16 residues long. V dropped 0 bases and J dropped 2 bases, with 15 bases sitting between them. The CDR3 nucleotides are TGTGCCAGAAGCTTGGACGGGGTGAGGGGCCCCTACGAGCAGTACTTC. Its protein is CARSLDGVRGPYEQYF.

This clone was counted a single time. This chain links TRBV11-2 with TRBJ1-3; D gene uncertain. Per germline, CDR1 SGHAT and CDR2 FQNNGV. V was trimmed by 1 base and J by 0 bases, leaving 7 bases between them. This CDR3 spans 15 amino acids. The CDR3 DNA reads TGTGCCAGCAGCTTAGTTCCACTCTCTGGAAACACCATATATTTT. Protein sequence: CASSLVPLSGNTIYF. Filled out from reference TRBV11-2 and TRBJ1-3, the complete variable domain reads EAGVAQSPRYKIIEKRQSVAFWCNPISGHATLYWYQQILGQGPKLLIQFQNNGVVDDSQLPKDRFSAERLKGVDSTLKIQPAKLEDSAVYLCASSLVPLSGNTIYFGEGSWLTVV.

The CDR3 DNA reads TGTGCCAGCAGCTTAGGAGATCAGCCCCAGCATTTT. Translating it yields CASSLGDQPQHF. This chain uses TRBV7-9 with TRBJ1-5, with D uncertain. Germline V gene lookup returns CDR1 SEHNR and CDR2 FQNEAQ (reference sequence). Trimming removed 1 base from V and 5 bases from J, with 3 bases in between. The length of the CDR3 is 12 residues.

The chain recombines TRBV6-1 with TRBJ1-4, with D possibly being TRBD1 (6 bases). Germline lookup yields CDR1 MNHNS and CDR2 SASEGT. The V end was cut by 4 bases, the J end by 2 bases, with 14 bases between. The CDR3 sequence is 16 residues long. Here the CDR3 reads CASSVLQGMTNEKLFF. The CDR3 DNA is TGTGCCAGCAGTGTCTTACAGGGTATGACTAATGAAAAACTGTTTTTT.

The rearrangement joins TRBV7-9 to TRBJ2-1; D is ambiguous. Germline V gene data show CDR1 as SEHNR and CDR2 as FQNEAQ (reference sequence). This CDR3 is built from 14 residues. Trimming shortened V by 3 bases and J by 5 bases, and 11 bases separated the two germline ends. CDR3 nucleotides: TGTGCCAGCAGCTTTAATTTACAAGACAATGAGCAGTTCTTC. It codes for CASSFNLQDNEQFF.

The chain couples TRBV7-3 to TRBJ2-5; 7 positions match TRBD1. The CDR3 is made up of 16 amino acids. CDR1 and CDR2 (germline): SGHTA, FQGTGA. V lost 0 bases, J lost 5 bases, and 9 bases stayed unmatched. For the CDR3, the DNA is TGTGCCAGCAGCTTAACGGGGACAGCATTCTGGGAGACCCAGTACTTC. Its protein product is CASSLTGTAFWETQYF.

This rearrangement joins TRBV5-1 to TRBJ1-6; D might be TRBD1 (6 bases). There are 14 residues in the CDR3. V was pared by 0 bases and J by 7 bases, with 8 bases between. CDR1 and CDR2 (germline): SGHRS, YFSETQ. The CDR3 DNA sequence: TGCGCCAGCAGCTTGGCCCAGGGGAATTCACCCCTCCACTTT. Amino acids: CASSLAQGNSPLHF.

The chain links TRBV7-9 to TRBJ1-2; D gene ambiguous. Germline V CDR1 and CDR2: SEHNR, FQNEAQ (reference sequence). This CDR3 spans 12 amino acids. Trimming stripped 8 bases from V and 5 bases from J, with 12 bases between. CDR3 DNA: TGTGCCAGCGGAACTAAGTCGTATGGCTACACCTTC. This gives the protein CASGTKSYGYTF.

DNA of the CDR3: TGCAGCGTTGAGCCCTGGGACAGGAGCACAGATACGCAGTATTTT. Amino acids: CSVEPWDRSTDTQYF. This chain joins TRBV29-1 and TRBJ2-3; the match to TRBD1 covers 8 bases. This CDR3 comprises 15 residues. CDR1 is SQVTM, CDR2 ANQGSEA, per germline. V trimming: 3 bases; J trimming: 0 bases; junction bases outside the gene matches: 5.

This chain links TRBV6-5 with TRBJ2-5; TRBD1 might be the D (5 bases). The CDR3 is made up of 14 amino acids. Trimming removed 1 base from V and 1 base from J, with 7 bases in between. The germline V gene encodes CDR1 MNHEY and CDR2 SVGAGI. CDR3 sequence: CASSYYRLQETQYF. The CDR3 nucleotides read TGTGCCAGCAGTTACTACAGGCTCCAAGAGACCCAGTACTTC.

J is TRBJ2-3 and V is TRBV11-2, with 11 bases aligning to TRBD2. This CDR3 contains 14 residues. The J segment lost 5 bases and the V segment lost 5 bases, leaving 3 bases of the junction unmatched. Germline loops: CDR1 SGHAT, CDR2 FQNNGV. CDR3 bases: TGTGCCAGCAGCCTAGGGACTAGCGGAGATACGCAGTATTTT. It encodes CASSLGTSGDTQYF.

V gene TRBV7-2 combines with J gene TRBJ1-2; D perhaps matches TRBD1 (6 bases). Between the trimmed V and J ends, which lost 6 bases and 8 bases, there was a span of 16 bases. Germline V gene lookup returns CDR1 SGHTA and CDR2 FQGNSA. CDR3 length: 13 residues. The CDR3 loop is CASRENTGQGYTF. CDR3 in DNA: TGTGCCAGCAGGGAGAATACAGGGCAGGGCTACACCTTC.

The gene calls are TRBV19 and TRBJ1-1; the D is unclear. This CDR3 spans 13 amino acids. Germline V gene lookup returns CDR1 LNHDA and CDR2 SQIVND (reference sequence). The V and J ends lost 0 bases and 5 bases respectively, with 7 bases between them. The CDR3 protein is CASSIDRGTEAFF. CDR3 DNA: TGTGCCAGTAGTATAGATCGAGGGACTGAAGCTTTCTTT.

The J gene is TRBJ2-6, the V gene TRBV10-3, with a tentative D call TRBD1 (6 bases). CDR1 and CDR2 (germline): ENHRY, SYGVKD. This CDR3 comprises 18 residues. V was pared by 4 bases and J by 1 base, with 17 bases between. The CDR3 is CAISVDRSIGSGANVLTF. In nucleotides, the CDR3 is TGTGCCATCAGTGTAGACAGGTCGATCGGATCTGGGGCCAACGTCCTGACTTTC.

This chain uses TRBV6-1 with TRBJ2-5; 7 bases agree with TRBD1. Germline V lookup: CDR1 MNHNS, CDR2 SASEGT. This CDR3 has 15 residues. The V segment lost 3 bases and the J segment 2 bases; nucleotides outside the gene matches: 6. CDR3 sequence reads: CASSDPGQAQETQYF. As DNA, the CDR3 is TGTGCCAGCAGTGATCCCGGACAGGCACAAGAGACCCAGTACTTC.

The chain joins TRBV30 to TRBJ1-1; 7 nucleotides match TRBD1. The CDR3 has 12 residues. CDR1 and CDR2 (germline): GTSNPN, SVGIG (reference sequence). Losses at the gene ends were 3 bases for V and 11 bases for J; bases not matched to a gene: 9. The CDR3 loop is CAWRGTAGWAFF. The CDR3 DNA sequence: TGTGCCTGGAGGGGGACAGCTGGTTGGGCTTTCTTT.

The chain employs TRBV6-7 and TRBJ2-3; D gene unclear. TRBV6-7 is given ORF status, its function remaining uncertain. Trimming left V 8 bases short and J 6 bases short, with 30 bases between. The CDR3 loop spans 18 amino acids. CDR3 region: CASRLASLEAQPRDTQYF. The DNA for the CDR3 is TGTGCCAGCCGCCTGGCCAGCCTAGAGGCCCAACCAAGGGATACGCAGTATTTT.

The rearrangement links TRBV6-5 to TRBJ2-7, with TRBD2 as a possible D gene (6 bases). The CDR3 loop spans 14 amino acids. Germline values: CDR1 MNHEY, CDR2 SVGAGI. Trimming left V 11 bases short and J 6 bases short, with 23 bases between. CDR3 region: CAAGLGRGTAEQYF. DNA for the CDR3: TGTGCCGCAGGGCTAGGGCGGGGCACCGCCGAGCAGTACTTC.

The V and J genes are TRBV6-1 and TRBJ1-2, with 8 bases lining up with TRBD1. Germline lookup yields CDR1 MNHNS and CDR2 SASEGT. The J segment lost 3 bases and the V segment lost 10 bases, leaving 7 bases of the junction unmatched. The CDR3 runs 13 residues. The CDR3, as DNA: TGTGCCACTCAGGGGGCGATCGACTATGGCTACACCTTC. This translates into CATQGAIDYGYTF.

This clone was counted a single time. The chain couples TRBV10-3 to TRBJ2-1; D might be TRBD1 (5 bases). The CDR3 sequence is 15 residues long. The V gene's germline CDR1 is ENHRY and CDR2 SYGVKD. Trimming took 0 bases from V and 4 from J, leaving 10 bases between them. CDR3 protein: CAISESKRQYNEQFF. The CDR3 DNA reads as TGTGCCATCAGTGAGTCGAAGAGACAGTACAATGAGCAGTTCTTC.

The V call is TRBV5-5, the J call TRBJ1-4, with D tentatively TRBD1 (6 bases). V lost 5 bases, J lost 1 base, and 12 bases lay in between. The germline CDR1 and CDR2 sequences are SGHKS and YYEKEE (reference sequence). The CDR3 is 15 amino acids. CDR3 amino acids: CASRGAGRTNEKLFF. CDR3 sequence (DNA): TGTGCCAGCAGGGGGGCGGGAAGAACTAATGAAAAACTGTTTTTT.

CDR3 region: CASSVDPTGPYGYTF. The CDR3 nucleotides are TGTGCCAGCAGCGTAGACCCGACAGGCCCCTATGGCTACACCTTC. V gene TRBV9 combines with J gene TRBJ1-2; the D gene is possibly TRBD1 (6 bases). V lost 0 bases, J lost 4 bases, and 13 bases lay in between. Germline assignment: CDR1 SGDLS and CDR2 YYNGEE. The CDR3 runs to 15 residues. Using reference TRBV9 and TRBJ1-2 for the parts outside the CDR3, the full variable domain is DSGVTQTPKHLITATGQRVTLRCSPRSGDLSVYWYQQSLDQGLQFLIQYYNGEERAKGNILERFSAQQFPDLHSELNLSSLELGDSALYFCASSVDPTGPYGYTFGSGTRLTVV.